This record looks at one T cell receptor beta chain sequence and its context. No cognate antigen has been identified for it. The sample holds no much larger clone one base away, and base qualities are not on file. The data derive from a study of shared T cell receptors in the human thymus (dated by TCRdb to the early 2020s). About the investigation overall: The study examined how the human thymus generates shared, self-reactive T-cell receptor alpha chains.

Unmatched junction bases come to 10, with V trimmed by 6 bases and J by 2 bases. Including cysteine and phenylalanine, the CDR3 has 15 amino acids. Just the 45-base CDR3 DNA is kept, in frame starting at base 1. Per the germline V gene, SQVTM is the CDR1 and ANQGSEA is the CDR2. Library construction relied on the immunoSEQ multiplex PCR assay. Not all clones reach the TCRdb copy of this immuneACCESS table, which keeps in-frame sequences only. Checked studies attribute under half of the gap to unresolved V genes and leave the rest unexplained. The sample has roughly 660,000 clones on record, roughly 90% of them singletons. The biggest ten clones account for about 0.01% of the sample. The same specimen was also included in a second study, on human thymus T cells. The second study reports: Immunologically healthy infants undergoing open corrective cardiac surgery for congenital heart defects in Finland were used as donors. Thymus tissue was collected as surgical resects that were removed during corrective cardiac surgery. Usage of V and J gene segments appeared to be biased in both the thymic and the peripheral blood repertoires. The related research found that thymic TCR repertoires overlapped highly between unrelated individuals. The study characterized TCR alpha and beta repertoires from seven to nine infant thymus samples and a few related peripheral blood samples. Donor ages ranging from about 7 to 250 days were recorded, and a handful of male and a couple of female infants were included in the cohort. After being mechanically released from the tissue, thymocytes were kept at -70 degrees C in pellets of about 10-32 million cells. A QIAsymphony instrument was used to extract genomic DNA from frozen cell pellets. TCRB and TCRAD loci were amplified from a standardized quantity of quality-controlled genomic DNA using the immunoSEQ multiplex PCR assay. The amplicons spanned the V(D)J region and were long enough to cover the CDR3 and allow V and J genes to be identified. Amplicon sequencing was performed on an Illumina platform through the commercial immunoSEQ service. Corrections for primer bias and sequencing errors followed previously described methods, while TCRAD and TCRB definitions were based on the IMGT database. immunoSEQ Analyzer 3.0 and VDJTools were used for repertoire analysis, which covered basic statistics, V/J segment usage, diversity estimates, rarefaction and pairwise overlap. Diversity was estimated using the Chao1, ChaoE, Efron-Thisted, Shannon and inverse Simpson indices, and was also estimated on datasets down-sampled to the size of the smallest sample. Repertoire overlap was determined by strict matching of CDR3 nucleotide sequence, V gene and J gene, and Jaccard-based multidimensional scaling clustering was applied. On average, approximately 800,000 unique TCRB clonotypes were obtained from thymus samples, compared with about 84,000 from blood samples.

The clonotype originates from a boy under two years old with a congenital heart defect. Donor details come from another sample of the same person, matched by shared clones. Here the chain combines TRBV29-1 and TRBJ1-1, and 9 bases in between align with TRBD1. Sequenced: thymocytes. CDR3 reads: CSVPGQGPRNTEAFF. The DNA is as follows: TGCAGCGTGCCCGGACAGGGGCCAAGAAACACTGAAGCTTTCTTT.